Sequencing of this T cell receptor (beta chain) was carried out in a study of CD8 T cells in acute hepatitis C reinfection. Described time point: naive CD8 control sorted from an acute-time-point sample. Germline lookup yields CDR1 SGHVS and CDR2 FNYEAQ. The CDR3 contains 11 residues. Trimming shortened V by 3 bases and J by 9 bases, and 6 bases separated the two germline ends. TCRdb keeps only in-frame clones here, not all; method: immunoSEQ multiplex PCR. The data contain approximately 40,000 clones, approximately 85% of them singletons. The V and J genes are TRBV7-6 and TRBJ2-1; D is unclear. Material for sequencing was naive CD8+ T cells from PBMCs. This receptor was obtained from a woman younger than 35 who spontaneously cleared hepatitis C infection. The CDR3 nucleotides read TGTGCCAGCAGCTTTGGAGCTGAGCAGTTCTTC. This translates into CASSFGAEQFF.